Listed here is a single T cell receptor beta chain. Its antigen is as yet unknown. The source of the sample is a study of shared clonotypes between healthy human individuals. Study findings and constraints: What naive subsets generally showed was a larger estimated richness than memory subsets showed.

Sorted-subset replicate PCRs used about 180 ng DNA, about 30,000 T cell genomes. The table came from immunoSEQ multiplex PCR; TCRdb's copy has only in-frame clones and leaves some out. The sample records about 2.4 million clones, roughly nine tenths being singletons. The donors were adults (healthy and HIV-negative) with no recent acute infections or vaccinations. This CDR3 spans 14 amino acids. Losses at the gene ends were 5 bases for V and 7 bases for J; bases not matched to a gene: 7. Germline CDR1 is SGHTA and CDR2 is FQGNSA. The J gene is TRBJ1-2, the V gene TRBV7-2; 10 bases map to TRBD1. What was sequenced was naive CD4+ T cells sorted from blood. Subset here: CD45RA+ positively selected. The sequence was obtained from a man aged 18 to 30 in good health. CDR3 nucleotide sequence: TGTGCCAGCAGCCGGACAGGGGGACTCGGTGGCTACACCTTC. The encoded protein is CASSRTGGLGGYTF.